This is a list of T cell receptor beta chains from one sample in a study of cytomegalovirus exposure and HLA in healthy donors. The repertoire was sequenced with immunoSEQ multiplex PCR; TCRdb's copy has only in-frame clones and lacks some. The sample lists 130,000 or so clones; 70% to 85% were seen once. Sequenced sample: PBMCs. These receptors all stem from a woman between 35 and 50 years old in good health and CMV-seronegative. CDR3s include the opening cysteine and the closing phenylalanine or tryptophan. The order of the fields is clone size, V gene, D gene, J gene, CDR3 DNA, CDR3 protein. A D gene is named only where the DNA matches it firmly. Clone size, where shown, is once, few, many, or a class for clones that have expanded.

>-|TRBV6-5|TRBD2|TRBJ2-7
TGTGCCAGCAGCCCACCGGGGGGGGAACGTTGGGAGCAGTACTTC
CASSPPGGERWEQYF
>-|TRBV28|-|TRBJ2-7
TGTGCCAGCAGTAGGATGGGGGCTTCGGGAGAGCAGTACTTC
CASSRMGASGEQYF
>-|TRBV14|-|TRBJ1-5
TGTGCCAGCAGCCAGGGTTCCGTCACAGGAGGCAATCAGCCCCAGCATTTT
CASSQGSVTGGNQPQHF
>-|TRBV9|TRBD2|TRBJ2-2
TGTGCCAGCAGCGTAGCCGGGACAGAAGCGGGAGGAAAGCTGTTTTTT
CASSVAGTEAGGKLFF
>-|TRBV7-8|-|TRBJ2-5
TGTGCCAGCAGCCCAAATGTGGCTTGGGAGGAGACCCAGTACTTC
CASSPNVAWEETQYF
>-|TRBV6-5|TRBD1|TRBJ1-6
TGTGCCAGCAGGCGGGACAGAAATTCACCCCTCCACTTT
CASRRDRNSPLHF
>-|TRBV7-3|-|TRBJ2-2
TGTGCCAGCAGCTTAAGTGGGGCGTCCGGGGAGCTGTTTTTT
CASSLSGASGELFF
>-|TRBV6-1|-|TRBJ2-3
TGTGCCAGCAGTGAAGGACAGGCCAAGCTCATAGATACGCAGTATTTT
CASSEGQAKLIDTQYF
>once|TRBV6-1|-|TRBJ1-1
TGTGCCAGCAGTGAAGCGGGCCCAACTGAAGCTTTCTTT
CASSEAGPTEAFF
>-|TRBV5-4|-|TRBJ1-2
TGTGCCAGCAGCGAGAACAGGGTGAGCTATGGCTACACCTTC
CASSENRVSYGYTF
>-|TRBV10-1|-|TRBJ1-5
TGCGCCAGCAGTGATTGCAGGGTGGATCAGCCCCAGCATTTT
CASSDCRVDQPQHF
>-|TRBV28|-|TRBJ2-5
TGTGCCAGCATCAGTGCCCGCCGCGGGGAGACCCAGTACTTC
CASISARRGETQYF
>-|TRBV11-2|-|TRBJ2-7
TGTGCCAGCAGCTTAGGGCCCCAGGACTCCTACGAGCAGTACTTC
CASSLGPQDSYEQYF
>-|TRBV29-1|-|TRBJ1-1
TGCAGCGTTGTCTATTTTGAAGCTTTCTTT
CSVVYFEAFF
>-|TRBV28|TRBD2|TRBJ2-7
TGTGCCAGCAGCCCGACTAGCGGAACCTACGAGCAGTACTTC
CASSPTSGTYEQYF
>few|TRBV19|TRBD2|TRBJ2-5
TGTGCCAGTAGTGTCTCTAGCGGGAGGCGGGAGACCCAGTACTTC
CASSVSSGRRETQYF
>-|TRBV30|TRBD1|TRBJ1-5
TGTGCCTGGAGCTCTTGGACAGGCCAGCCCCAGCATTTT
CAWSSWTGQPQHF
>-|TRBV14|TRBD1|TRBJ2-7
TGTGCCAGCAGCCAAGGCGGTTTTTCGGACAGGGGGACCCCCTACGAGCAGTACTTC
CASSQGGFSDRGTPYEQYF
>-|TRBV27|TRBD1|TRBJ2-7
TGTGCCAGCAGACCACCGGACAGGTTTACCTACGAGCAGTACTTC
CASRPPDRFTYEQYF
>-|TRBV19|-|TRBJ1-1
TGTGCCAGTAGTATTCTTTCTAGAGTCAACACTGAAGCTTTCTTT
CASSILSRVNTEAFF
>-|TRBV6-5|-|TRBJ1-1
TGTGCCAGCAGTTACTCGAACGGAGGGACTGAAGCTTTCTTT
CASSYSNGGTEAFF
>-|TRBV2|-|TRBJ2-7
TGTGCCAGCAGTATTCAGCGGTCTGACTACGAGCAGTACTTC
CASSIQRSDYEQYF
>-|TRBV29-1|TRBD2|TRBJ2-3
TGCAGCGTTAGCGGGAGGGCCGTAGATACGCAGTATTTT
CSVSGRAVDTQYF
>few|TRBV6-1|-|TRBJ1-4
TGTGCCAGCAGTGCGTCAGTAGGGGATGAAAAACTGTTTTTT
CASSASVGDEKLFF
>once|TRBV19|TRBD1|TRBJ1-1
TGTGCCAGTAGTAAACAGGGGGCTGAAGCTTTCTTT
CASSKQGAEAFF
>-|TRBV27|-|TRBJ2-7
TGTGCCAGCAGTTTGGGGGGACGGAGCTCCTACGAGCAGTACTTC
CASSLGGRSSYEQYF
>-|TRBV28|-|TRBJ1-5
TGTGCCAGCAGTTCGGGGTATGGCAATCAGCCCCAGCATTTT
CASSSGYGNQPQHF
>-|TRBV5-1|TRBD1|TRBJ2-2
TGCGCCAGCAGCTTGTCGGACAGGGGGGACACCGGGGAGCTGTTTTTT
CASSLSDRGDTGELFF
>-|TRBV7-3|-|TRBJ2-5
TGTGCCAGCAGCCGGACATTGCAAGAGACCCAGTACTTC
CASSRTLQETQYF